Sequencing of this T cell receptor beta chain was carried out in a study of blood T cells in healthy people across ages. It was with a sample-barcoded 5' primer and a J-beta primer mix that a second PCR of roughly 7 to 12 cycles was run. Using its own MiXCR run on the 5' RACE reads, TCRdb lists one record per CDR3 protein. This sample has over a million distinct CDR3 sequences, with around 40% found just once. V was pared by 3 bases and J by 6 bases, with 10 bases of the junction left unmatched. The CDR3 has 17 residues. Specimen: blood. The receptor's source is a woman aged 18-29 years in good health. J is TRBJ2-2 and V is TRBV12-3 or TRBV12-4, with 10 bases aligning to TRBD2. The CDR3, as DNA: TGTGCCAGCAGTTTCCCTGGGCTAGCGGGAGACCCCGGGGAGCTGTTTTTT. It translates to CASSFPGLAGDPGELFF.